The following is a T cell receptor (beta chain) sequence with its context. Its antigen is unknown. This sample was taken from a study of neoadjuvant anti-PD-1 for oral cavity cancer. Study background: Before surgery, most patients got three to four biweekly 3 mg/kg nivolumab doses. Notes on the study in general: Treg/Th17 ratio rose with pretreatment blood and fell with post-treatment tumor TCRbeta clonality.

Sequenced by immunoSEQ multiplex PCR; TCRdb stores in-frame clones only, minus some. The table includes around 68,000 clones, around 85% detected once. Time point described: after neoadjuvant nivolumab, at surgical resection. Deletions cut 2 bases from V and 5 bases from J, with 15 bases between. Germline CDR1 MNHNS, CDR2 SASEGT. The CDR3 totals 15 residues. Source: PBMCs, taken after nivolumab (anti-PD-1) treatment. The genes are TRBV6-1 and TRBJ1-2, with D possibly TRBD1 on 6 matching bases. This clonotype was obtained from a person aged 35-79 years with oral cavity squamous cell carcinoma. CDR3 coding DNA: TGTGCCAGCAGTGAAAATACAGGGAGTGCTTATGGCTACACCTTC. It codes for CASSENTGSAYGYTF.